This TCR beta chain was documented in a study of T cell changes during pregnancy in multiple sclerosis. Repertoires were generated with immunoSEQ multiplex PCR, while TCRdb's copy carries only in-frame clones and drops some. The sample lists over 65,000 clones, approximately 89% occurring once. The CDR3 sequence is 15 residues long. Germline trimming cut 1 base from V and 7 bases from J; bases unmatched to any gene: 2. Germline CDR1 is MDHEN and CDR2 is SYDVKM. The sample was peripheral blood, taken in the first trimester of pregnancy. The source is a female donor with multiple sclerosis, enrolled in a pregnancy study. The chain is built from TRBV28 and TRBJ1-4; 11 positions agree with TRBD1. In nucleotides, the CDR3 is TGTGCCAGCAGTTTATATGGGACAGGGGGTGAAAAACTGTTTTTT. This translates into CASSLYGTGGEKLFF.